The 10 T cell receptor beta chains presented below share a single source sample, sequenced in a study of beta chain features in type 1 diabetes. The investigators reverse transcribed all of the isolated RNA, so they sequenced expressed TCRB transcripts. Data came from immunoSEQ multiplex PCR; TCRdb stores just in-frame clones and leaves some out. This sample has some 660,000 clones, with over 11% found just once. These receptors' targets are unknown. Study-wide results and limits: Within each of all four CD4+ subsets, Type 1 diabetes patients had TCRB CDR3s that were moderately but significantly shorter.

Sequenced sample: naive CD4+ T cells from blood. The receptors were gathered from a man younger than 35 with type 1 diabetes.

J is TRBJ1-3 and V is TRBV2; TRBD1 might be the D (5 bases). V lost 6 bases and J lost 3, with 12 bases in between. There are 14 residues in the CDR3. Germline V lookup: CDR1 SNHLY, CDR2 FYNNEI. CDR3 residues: CASSAGHLGNTIYF. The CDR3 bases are TGTGCCAGCAGCGCCGGACACCTTGGAAACACCATATATTTT.

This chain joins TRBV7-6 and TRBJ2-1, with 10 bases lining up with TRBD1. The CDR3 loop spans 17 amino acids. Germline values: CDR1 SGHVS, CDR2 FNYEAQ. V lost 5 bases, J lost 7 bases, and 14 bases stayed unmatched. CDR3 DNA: TGTGCCAGCAGCAAAAGCCCCCGACAGGGGGCTCGGAATGAGCAGTTCTTC. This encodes CASSKSPRQGARNEQFF.

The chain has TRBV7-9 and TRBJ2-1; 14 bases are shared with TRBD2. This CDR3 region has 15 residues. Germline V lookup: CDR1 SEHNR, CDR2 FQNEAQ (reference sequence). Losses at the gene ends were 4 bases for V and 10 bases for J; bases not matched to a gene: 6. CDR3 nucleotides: TGTGCCAGCAGCTCTCGGACTAGCGGGAGGATCGAGCAGTTCTTC. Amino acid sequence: CASSSRTSGRIEQFF. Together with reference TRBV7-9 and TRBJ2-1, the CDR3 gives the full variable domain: DTGVSQNPRHKITKRGQNVTFRCDPISEHNRLYWYRQTLGQGPEFLTYFQNEAQLEKSRLLSDRFSAERPKGSFSTLEIQRTEQGDSAMYLCASSSRTSGRIEQFFGPGTRLTVL.

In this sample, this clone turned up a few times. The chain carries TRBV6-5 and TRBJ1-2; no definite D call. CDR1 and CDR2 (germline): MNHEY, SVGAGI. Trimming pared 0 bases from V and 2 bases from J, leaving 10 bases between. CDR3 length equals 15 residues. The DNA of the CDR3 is TGTGCCAGCAGTTACTCGCTCGCAGAGAACTATGGCTACACCTTC. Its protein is CASSYSLAENYGYTF.

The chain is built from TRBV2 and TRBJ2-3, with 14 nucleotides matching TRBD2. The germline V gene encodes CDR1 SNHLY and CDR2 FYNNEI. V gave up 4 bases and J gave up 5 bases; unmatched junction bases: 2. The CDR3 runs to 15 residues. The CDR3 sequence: CASSGTSGRRDTQYF. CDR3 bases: TGTGCCAGCAGTGGGACTAGCGGGAGGAGAGATACGCAGTATTTT. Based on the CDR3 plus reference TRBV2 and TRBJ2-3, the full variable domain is EPEVTQTPSHQVTQMGQEVILRCVPISNHLYFYWYRQILGQKVEFLVSFYNNEISEKSEIFDDQFSVERPDGSNFTLKIRSTKLEDSAMYFCASSGTSGRRDTQYFGPGTRLTVL.

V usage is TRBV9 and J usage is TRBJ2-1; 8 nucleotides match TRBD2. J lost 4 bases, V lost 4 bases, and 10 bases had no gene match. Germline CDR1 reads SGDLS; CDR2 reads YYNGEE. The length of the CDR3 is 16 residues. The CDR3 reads CASSPQGSGGYNEQFF. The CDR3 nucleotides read TGTGCCAGCAGCCCCCAGGGGAGCGGGGGTTACAATGAGCAGTTCTTC. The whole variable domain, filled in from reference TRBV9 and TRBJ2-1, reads DSGVTQTPKHLITATGQRVTLRCSPRSGDLSVYWYQQSLDQGLQFLIQYYNGEERAKGNILERFSAQQFPDLHSELNLSSLELGDSALYFCASSPQGSGGYNEQFFGPGTRLTVL.

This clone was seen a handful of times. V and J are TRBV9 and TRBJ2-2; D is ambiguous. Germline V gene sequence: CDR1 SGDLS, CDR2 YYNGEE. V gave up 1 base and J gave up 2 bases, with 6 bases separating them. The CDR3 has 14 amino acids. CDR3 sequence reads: CASSVRQNTGELFF. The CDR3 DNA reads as TGTGCCAGCAGCGTAAGACAAAACACCGGGGAGCTGTTTTTT.

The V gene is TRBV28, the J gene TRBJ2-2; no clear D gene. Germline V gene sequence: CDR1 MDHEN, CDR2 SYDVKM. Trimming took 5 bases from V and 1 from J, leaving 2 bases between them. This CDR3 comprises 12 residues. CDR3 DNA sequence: TGTGCCAGCAGTCGGAACACCGGGGAGCTGTTTTTT. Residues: CASSRNTGELFF.

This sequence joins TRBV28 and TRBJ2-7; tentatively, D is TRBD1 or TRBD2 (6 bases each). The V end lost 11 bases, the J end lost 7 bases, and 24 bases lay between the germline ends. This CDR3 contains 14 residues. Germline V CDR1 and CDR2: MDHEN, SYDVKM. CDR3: CACLRVGGSGEQYF. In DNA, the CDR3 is TGTGCCTGCTTACGGGTGGGGGGCTCGGGAGAGCAGTACTTC.

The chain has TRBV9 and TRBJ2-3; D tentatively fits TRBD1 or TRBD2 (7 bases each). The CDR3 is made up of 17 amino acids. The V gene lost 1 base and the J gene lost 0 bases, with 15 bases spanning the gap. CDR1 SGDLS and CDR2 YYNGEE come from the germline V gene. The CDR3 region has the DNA TGTGCCAGCAGCGTACAGGCAGGGGGGGTTAGCACAGATACGCAGTATTTT. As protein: CASSVQAGGVSTDTQYF.